This TCR beta chain came from a study of monozygotic twins with inflammatory bowel disease. Germline CDR1 is MNHNS and CDR2 is SASEGT. This CDR3 spans 14 amino acids. Molecular identifiers with 6-nucleotide sample barcodes were added during cDNA synthesis via template switching. TCRdb re-called the 5' RACE reads and shows each CDR3 protein once, DNA omitted. The sample table sets out about 110,000 distinct CDR3 sequences. The clonotype comes from a human donor with ulcerative colitis or Crohn's disease, or a healthy co-twin of an affected twin (not recorded which). Sequencing input: blood. The V and J genes are TRBV6-1 and TRBJ1-2; TCRdb outputs TRBD1, but without DNA this stays unchecked. The CDR3 spells CASIRTGQGYGYTF.